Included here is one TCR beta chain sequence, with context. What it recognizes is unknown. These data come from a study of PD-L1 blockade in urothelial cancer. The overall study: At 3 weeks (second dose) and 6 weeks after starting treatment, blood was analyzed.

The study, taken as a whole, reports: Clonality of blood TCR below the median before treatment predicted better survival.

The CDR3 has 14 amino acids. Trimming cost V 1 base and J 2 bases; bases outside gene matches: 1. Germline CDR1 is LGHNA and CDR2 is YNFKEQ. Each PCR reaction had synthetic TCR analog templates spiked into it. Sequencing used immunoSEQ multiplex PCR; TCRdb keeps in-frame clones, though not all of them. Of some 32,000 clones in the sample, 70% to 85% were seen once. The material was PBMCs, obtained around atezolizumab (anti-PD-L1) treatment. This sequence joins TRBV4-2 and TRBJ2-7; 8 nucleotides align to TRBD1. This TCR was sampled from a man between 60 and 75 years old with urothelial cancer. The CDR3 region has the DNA TGTGCCAGCAGCCAAGGGACAGGGACCTACGAGCAGTACTTC. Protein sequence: CASSQGTGTYEQYF.